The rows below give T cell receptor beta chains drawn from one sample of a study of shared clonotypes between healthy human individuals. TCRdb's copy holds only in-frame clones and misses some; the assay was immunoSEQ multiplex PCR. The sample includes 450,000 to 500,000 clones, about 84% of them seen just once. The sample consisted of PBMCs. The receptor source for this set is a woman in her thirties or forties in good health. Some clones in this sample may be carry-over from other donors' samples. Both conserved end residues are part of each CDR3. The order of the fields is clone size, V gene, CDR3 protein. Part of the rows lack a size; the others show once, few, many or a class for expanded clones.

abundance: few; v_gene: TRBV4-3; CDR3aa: CASSQESGLYGYTF
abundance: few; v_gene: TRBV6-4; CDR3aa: CASSTSGTDTQYF
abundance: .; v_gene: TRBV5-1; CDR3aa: CASSDGLARGNEQFF
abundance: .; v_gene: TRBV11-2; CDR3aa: CASSPAGQQETQYF
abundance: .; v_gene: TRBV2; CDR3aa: CASRTDRYEQYF
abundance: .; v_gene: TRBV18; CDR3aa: CASSPETGIQPQHF
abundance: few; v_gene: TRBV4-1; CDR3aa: CASSQVPVLHEQFF
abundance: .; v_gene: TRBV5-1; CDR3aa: CASSLWAGGEQYF
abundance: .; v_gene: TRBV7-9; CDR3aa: CASSLSNQPQHF
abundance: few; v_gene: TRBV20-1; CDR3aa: CSAPLGEGLFF
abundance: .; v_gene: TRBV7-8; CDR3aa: CASSLARVASVDTQYF
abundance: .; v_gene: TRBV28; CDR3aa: CASSFLDRSSSYNEQFF
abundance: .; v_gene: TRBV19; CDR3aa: CASSSRTSGNTDTQYF
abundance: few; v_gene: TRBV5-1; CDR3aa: CASSLDWDGYTF
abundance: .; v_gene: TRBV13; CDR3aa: CASSLGEWVAEAFF
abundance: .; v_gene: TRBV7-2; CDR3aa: CASSLDRSADEQYF
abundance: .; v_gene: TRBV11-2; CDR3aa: CASSSHRGYTGELFF
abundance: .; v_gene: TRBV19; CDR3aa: CASSRSAGGSYEQYF
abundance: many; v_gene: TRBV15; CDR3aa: CATSRDRDWGAGPHRYEQYF
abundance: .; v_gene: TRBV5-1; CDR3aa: CASSLAPTGRLQETQYF
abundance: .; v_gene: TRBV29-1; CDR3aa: CSARGQVNTEAFF
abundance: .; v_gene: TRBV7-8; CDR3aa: CASSLGGGNTIYF
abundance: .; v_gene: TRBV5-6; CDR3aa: CASSLQEYEQYF
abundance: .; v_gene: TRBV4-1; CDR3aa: CASSQEGSGLPPYSF
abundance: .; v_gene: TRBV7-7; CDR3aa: CASSGTGISSYEQYF
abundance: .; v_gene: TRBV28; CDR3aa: CASSLETSTDTQYF
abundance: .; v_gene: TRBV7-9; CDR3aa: CASSLRQGATNEKLFF
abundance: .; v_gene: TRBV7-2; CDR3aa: CASSSSRTSGRGPHEQYF
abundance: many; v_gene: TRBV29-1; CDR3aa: CSVETSGTDTQYF
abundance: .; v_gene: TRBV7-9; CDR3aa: CASSFGVTNEKLFF
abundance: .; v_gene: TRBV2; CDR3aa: CASRRGQGETQYF
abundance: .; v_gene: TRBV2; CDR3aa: CASIQDRDLAKNIQYF
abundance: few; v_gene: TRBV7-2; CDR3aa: CASSPNGFGNQPQHF
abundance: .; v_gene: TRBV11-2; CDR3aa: CASSFRGSYEQYF
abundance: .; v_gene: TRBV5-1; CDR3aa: CASSSGGEYTGELFF
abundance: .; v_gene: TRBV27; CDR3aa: CASSLLTTTGELFF
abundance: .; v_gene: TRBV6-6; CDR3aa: CASEGGPYEQYF
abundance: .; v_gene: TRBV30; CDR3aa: CAWRLWGQLNRGNTEAFF
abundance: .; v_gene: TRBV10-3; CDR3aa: CAISESPLAGGLNTGELFF
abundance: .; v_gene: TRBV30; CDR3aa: CAWSVRGETQYF
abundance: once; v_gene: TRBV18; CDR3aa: CASSPVERGSSAGNEQFF
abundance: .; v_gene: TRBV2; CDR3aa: CASSDLLQGQYF
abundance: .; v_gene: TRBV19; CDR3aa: CASSTGTSGRSGTQYF
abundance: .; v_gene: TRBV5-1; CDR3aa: CASSPVGTDEKLFF
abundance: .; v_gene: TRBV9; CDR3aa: CASSVATGTGELFF